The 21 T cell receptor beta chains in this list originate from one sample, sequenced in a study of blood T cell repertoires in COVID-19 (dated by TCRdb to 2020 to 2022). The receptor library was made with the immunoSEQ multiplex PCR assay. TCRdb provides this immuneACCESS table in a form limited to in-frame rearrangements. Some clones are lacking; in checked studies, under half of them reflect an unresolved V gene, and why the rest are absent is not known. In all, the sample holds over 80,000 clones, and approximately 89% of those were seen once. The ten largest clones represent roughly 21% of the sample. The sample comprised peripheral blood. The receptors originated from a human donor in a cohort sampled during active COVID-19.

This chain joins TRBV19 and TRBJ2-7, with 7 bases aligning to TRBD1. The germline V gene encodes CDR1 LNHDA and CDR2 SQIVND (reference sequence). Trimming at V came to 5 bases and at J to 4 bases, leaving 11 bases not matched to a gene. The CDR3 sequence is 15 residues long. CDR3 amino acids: CASSAIDRADYEQYF. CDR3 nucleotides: TGTGCCAGTAGTGCAATAGACAGGGCAGATTACGAGCAGTACTTC. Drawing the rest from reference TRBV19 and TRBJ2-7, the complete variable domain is DGGITQSPKYLFRKEGQNVTLSCEQNLNHDAMYWYRQDPGQGLRLIYYSQIVNDFQKGDIAEGYSVSREKKESFPLTVTSAQKNPTAFYLCASSAIDRADYEQYFGPGTRLTVT.

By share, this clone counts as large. The CDR3 region has the DNA TGTGCCAGCAGTTCACCGTTCAGCGCGCTTGAGCAGTTCTTC. This gives the protein CASSSPFSALEQFF. V usage is TRBV28 and J usage is TRBJ2-1; D gene unclear. Germline V gene data show CDR1 as MDHEN and CDR2 as SYDVKM. CDR3 length equals 14 residues. Trimming removed 4 bases at V and 9 bases at J, with 16 bases between.

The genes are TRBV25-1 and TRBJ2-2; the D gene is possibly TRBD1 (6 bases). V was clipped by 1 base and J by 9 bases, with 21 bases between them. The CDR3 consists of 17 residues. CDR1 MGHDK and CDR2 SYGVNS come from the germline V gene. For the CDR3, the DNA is TGTGCCAGCAGTGAATTAGGGAATAACAGGGAATTCCGGGAGCTGTTTTTT. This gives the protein CASSELGNNREFRELFF.

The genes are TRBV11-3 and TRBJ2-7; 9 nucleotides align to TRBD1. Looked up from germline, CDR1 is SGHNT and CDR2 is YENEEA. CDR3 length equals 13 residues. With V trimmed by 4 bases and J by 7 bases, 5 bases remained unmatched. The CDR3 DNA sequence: TGTGCCAGCAGCTACCGACAGGGGGGAGAGCAGTACTTC. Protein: CASSYRQGGEQYF.

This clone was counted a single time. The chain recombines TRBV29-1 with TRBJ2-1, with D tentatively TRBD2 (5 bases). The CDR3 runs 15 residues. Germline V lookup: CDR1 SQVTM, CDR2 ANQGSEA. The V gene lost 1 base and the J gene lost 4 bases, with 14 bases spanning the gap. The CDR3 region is CSVEGGSTSYNEQFF. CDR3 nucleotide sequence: TGCAGCGTTGAAGGCGGGTCTACCTCATACAATGAGCAGTTCTTC.

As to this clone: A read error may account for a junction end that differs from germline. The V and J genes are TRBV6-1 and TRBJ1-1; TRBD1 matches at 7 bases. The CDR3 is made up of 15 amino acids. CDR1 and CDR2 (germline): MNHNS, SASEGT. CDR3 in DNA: TGTGCCAGCAGGGAAGACAGGGTCCAGAGCACTGAAGCTTTCTTT. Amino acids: CASREDRVQSTEAFF.

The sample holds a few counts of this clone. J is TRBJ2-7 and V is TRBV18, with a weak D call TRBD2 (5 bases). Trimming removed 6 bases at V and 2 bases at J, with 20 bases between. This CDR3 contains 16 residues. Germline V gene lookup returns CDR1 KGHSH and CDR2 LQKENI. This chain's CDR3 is CASSSFFSAVAYEQYF. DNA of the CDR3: TGTGCCAGCTCGAGCTTCTTCTCAGCGGTGGCCTACGAGCAGTACTTC.

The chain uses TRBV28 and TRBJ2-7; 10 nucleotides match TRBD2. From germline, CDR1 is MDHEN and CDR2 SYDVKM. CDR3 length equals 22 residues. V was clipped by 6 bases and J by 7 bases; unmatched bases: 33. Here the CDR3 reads CASRSIFPPGRYSGRYSWEQYF. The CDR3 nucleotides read TGTGCCAGCAGATCGATATTCCCCCCCGGGAGATATAGCGGGAGGTACTCTTGGGAGCAGTACTTC.

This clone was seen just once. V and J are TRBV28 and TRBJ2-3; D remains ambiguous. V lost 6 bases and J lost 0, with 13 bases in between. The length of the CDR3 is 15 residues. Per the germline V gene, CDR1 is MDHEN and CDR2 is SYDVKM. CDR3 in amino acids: CASSPAPQSTDTQYF. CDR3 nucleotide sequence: TGTGCCAGCAGCCCCGCTCCTCAGAGCACAGATACGCAGTATTTT.

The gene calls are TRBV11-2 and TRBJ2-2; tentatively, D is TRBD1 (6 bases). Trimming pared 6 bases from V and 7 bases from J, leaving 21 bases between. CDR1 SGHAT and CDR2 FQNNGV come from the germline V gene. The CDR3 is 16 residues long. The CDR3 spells CASRSWGQSIVGELFF. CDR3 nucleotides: TGTGCCAGCAGATCCTGGGGACAATCTATTGTCGGGGAGCTGTTTTTT.

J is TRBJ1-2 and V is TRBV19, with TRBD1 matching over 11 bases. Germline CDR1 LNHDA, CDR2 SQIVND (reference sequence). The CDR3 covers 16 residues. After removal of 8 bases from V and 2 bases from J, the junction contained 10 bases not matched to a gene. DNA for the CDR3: TGTGCCAGTGTAGGGACAGGGGGTCTAGGAAACTATGGCTACACCTTC. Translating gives CASVGTGGLGNYGYTF.

CDR3 in amino acids: CASSLAGGHGYTF. Written as DNA, the CDR3 is TGTGCCAGCAGCTTGGCAGGGGGCCATGGCTACACCTTC. This sequence joins TRBV5-4 and TRBJ1-2, with 8 nucleotides matching TRBD1. With V trimmed by 0 bases and J by 6 bases, 1 base remained unmatched. This CDR3 region has 13 residues. The germline CDR1 and CDR2 sequences are SGHNT and YYREEE (reference sequence).

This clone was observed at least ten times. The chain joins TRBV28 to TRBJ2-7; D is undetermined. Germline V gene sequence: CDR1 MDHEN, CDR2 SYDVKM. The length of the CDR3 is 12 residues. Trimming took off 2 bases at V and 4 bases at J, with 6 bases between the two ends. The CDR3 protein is CASSLLTYEQYF. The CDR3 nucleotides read TGTGCCAGCAGTTTACTGACTTACGAGCAGTACTTC.

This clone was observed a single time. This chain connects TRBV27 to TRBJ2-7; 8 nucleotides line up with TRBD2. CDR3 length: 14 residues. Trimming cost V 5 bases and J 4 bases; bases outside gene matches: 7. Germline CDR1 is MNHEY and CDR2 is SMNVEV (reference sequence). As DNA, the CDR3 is TGTGCCAGCAGTCCGGGGATAGCGGGGTACGAGCAGTACTTC. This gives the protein CASSPGIAGYEQYF.

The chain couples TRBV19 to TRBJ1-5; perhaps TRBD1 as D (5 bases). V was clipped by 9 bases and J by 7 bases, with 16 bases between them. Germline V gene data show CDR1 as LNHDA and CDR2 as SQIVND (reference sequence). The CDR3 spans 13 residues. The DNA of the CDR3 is TGTGCCAGCTCCGGGACGCGGGACCAGCCCCAGCATTTT. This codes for CASSGTRDQPQHF.

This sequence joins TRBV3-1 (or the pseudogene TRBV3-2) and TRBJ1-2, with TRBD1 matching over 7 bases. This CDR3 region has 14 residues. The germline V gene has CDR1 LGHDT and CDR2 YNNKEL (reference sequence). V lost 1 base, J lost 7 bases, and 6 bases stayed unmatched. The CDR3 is CASSQVAGGSGYTF. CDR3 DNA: TGTGCCAGCAGCCAAGTTGCAGGGGGAAGTGGCTACACCTTC.

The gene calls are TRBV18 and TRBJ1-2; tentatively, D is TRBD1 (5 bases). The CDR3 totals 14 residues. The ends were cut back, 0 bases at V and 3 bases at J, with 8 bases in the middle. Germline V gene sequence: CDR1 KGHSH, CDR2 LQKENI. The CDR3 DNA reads TGTGCCAGCTCACCACCCGCCAGGGACTATGGCTACACCTTC. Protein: CASSPPARDYGYTF.

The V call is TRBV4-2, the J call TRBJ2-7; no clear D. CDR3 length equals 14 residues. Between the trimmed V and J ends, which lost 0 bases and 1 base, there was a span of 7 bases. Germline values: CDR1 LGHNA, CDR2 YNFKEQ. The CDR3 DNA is TGTGCCAGCAGCCAAGAACTCGTGTCCTACGAGCAGTACTTC. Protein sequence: CASSQELVSYEQYF.

CDR3: CASSIRQDYTEAFF. The CDR3, as DNA: TGTGCCAGCAGTATCCGACAGGACTACACTGAAGCTTTCTTT. The chain is built from TRBV6-5 and TRBJ1-1; possible D gene TRBD1, 6 bases. Trimming stripped 5 bases from V and 3 bases from J, with 13 bases between. Germline V lookup: CDR1 MNHEY, CDR2 SVGAGI. The CDR3 covers 14 residues.

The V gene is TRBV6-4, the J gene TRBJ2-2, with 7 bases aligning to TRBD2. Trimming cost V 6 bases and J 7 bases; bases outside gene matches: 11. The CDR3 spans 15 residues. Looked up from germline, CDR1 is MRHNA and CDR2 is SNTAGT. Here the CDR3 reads CASSLGTTGIGELFF. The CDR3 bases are TGTGCCAGCAGCCTAGGGACTACAGGAATCGGGGAGCTGTTTTTT.

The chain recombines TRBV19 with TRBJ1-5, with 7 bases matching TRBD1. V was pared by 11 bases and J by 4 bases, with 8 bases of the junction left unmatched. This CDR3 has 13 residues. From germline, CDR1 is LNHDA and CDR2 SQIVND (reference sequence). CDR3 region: CAVRQGPNQPQHF. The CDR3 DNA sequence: TGTGCCGTCAGACAGGGACCTAATCAGCCCCAGCATTTT. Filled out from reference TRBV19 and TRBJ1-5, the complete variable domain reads DGGITQSPKYLFRKEGQNVTLSCEQNLNHDAMYWYRQDPGQGLRLIYYSQIVNDFQKGDIAEGYSVSREKKESFPLTVTSAQKNPTAFYLCAVRQGPNQPQHFGDGTRLSIL.